This TCR beta chain stems from a study of T cells after yellow fever vaccination. Whole-study context: Some fractions had low cell numbers, and these were prepared with SMART-Seq v4 Ultra Low Input.

The CDR3 runs 15 residues. V lost 2 bases, J lost 0 bases, and 10 bases lay in between. Germline V gene sequence: CDR1 WSHSY, CDR2 SAAADI. Findings and limits, study-wide: Although most clonotypes did not, a small share appeared in both CD4 and CD8 compartments. Most clones from primary vaccination were detected again post-booster (roughly 96% CD4, 88% CD8).

This clonotype was recorded at least ten times. Its target is unknown. A single record per CDR3 protein comes from TCRdb applying MiXCR to the 5' RACE reads. This sample has about 30,000 distinct CDR3 sequences; 3.5% to 5% occur once, and the top ten carry approximately 45%. The chain carries TRBV10-2 and TRBJ2-5; D possibly matches TRBD1 or TRBD2 (5 bases each). This sample comprised CD8+ T cells sorted from PBMCs, obtained 5 days after the yellow fever booster vaccination. The receptor was isolated from a man aged 25-40 years who received the YFV17D yellow fever vaccine. This CDR3 is CASSERDANQETQYF. The CDR3 region has the DNA TGCGCCAGCAGTGAGAGGGACGCCAACCAAGAGACCCAGTACTTC.